The present entry profiles one T cell receptor beta chain with its context. The data were obtained in a study of T-cell reconstitution after alpha-beta-depleted transplantation in children. TCRbeta library construction was performed incorporating unique molecular identifiers. MiXCR, run by TCRdb on the PCR reads, gives a single entry per CDR3 protein. The top ten clones hold 5% to 7% of a sample with hundreds of thousands of distinct CDR3 sequences, roughly 9% of them seen once. Germline-derived CDR1 and CDR2 are MNHEY and SVGEGT. V lost 6 bases and J 4 bases, leaving 15 bases between the germline ends. The length of the CDR3 is 14 residues.

The TCR originated in a human donor who donated a stem cell graft to a child with acute lymphoblastic leukemia. The chain joins TRBV6-2 or TRBV6-3 to TRBJ2-5; weak D call: TRBD2 (5 bases). The sample in question was PBMCs from the stem cell graft donor, obtained from the stem cell graft. CDR3 region: CASSPSQRGETQYF. The CDR3 bases are TGTGCCAGCAGCCCTTCGCAACGGGGAGAGACCCAGTACTTC.